The rows below give T cell receptor beta chains drawn from one sample of a study of CD8+CD57+ T cells in acquired aplastic anemia. One entry per CDR3 protein results from TCRdb running MiXCR on the reads. The sample has roughly 170,000 distinct CDR3 sequences, about 60% seen once. Input material: sorted CD4+, CD8+, or CD8+CD57+ T cells (not recorded which) from PBMCs. These receptors came from a human donor in good health. CDR3s include the opening cysteine and the closing phenylalanine or tryptophan. A D gene is named only where the DNA matches it firmly. Clone size is not always given. Where it is, it says once, few, many or a class for expanded clones.

v_gene	abundance	d_gene	j_gene	len	CDR3aa	CDR3nt
TRBV4-3	NA	TRBD1	TRBJ2-2	14	CASSLGQGDGELFF	TGCGCCAGCAGTCTCGGACAGGGAGACGGGGAGCTGTTTTTT
TRBV20-1	NA	TRBD2	TRBJ2-3	17	CSPLLTSGQEAPDTQYF	TGCAGTCCGCTGCTAACTAGCGGACAAGAAGCGCCAGATACGCAGTATTTT
TRBV29-1	once	TRBD1	TRBJ1-2	16	CSVPARGTGGIYGYTF	TGCAGCGTCCCCGCCCGTGGGACAGGGGGAATCTATGGCTACACCTTC
TRBV7-6	NA	NA	TRBJ2-1	14	CASSLGGWNNEQFF	TGTGCCAGCAGCTTAGGCGGGTGGAACAATGAGCAGTTCTTC
TRBV12-3/TRBV12-4	NA	NA	TRBJ1-1	15	CASSSIQGWYTEAFF	TGTGCCAGCAGTTCAATACAGGGATGGTACACTGAAGCTTTCTTT
TRBV19	NA	NA	TRBJ2-6	17	CASSIRVGNSGANVLTF	TGTGCCAGTAGTATTAGGGTCGGCAACTCTGGGGCCAACGTCCTGACTTTC
TRBV20-1	NA	TRBD1	TRBJ2-7	14	CSASPATGDREQYF	TGCAGTGCTAGCCCGGCGACAGGGGATCGCGAGCAGTACTTC
TRBV7-8	NA	NA	TRBJ1-2	14	CASSPTRGQHGYTF	TGTGCCAGCAGCCCCACAAGGGGTCAGCATGGCTACACCTTC
TRBV7-3	NA	TRBD1	TRBJ2-7	13	CASSLTGGYEQYF	TGTGCTAGCAGCCTGACAGGGGGGTACGAGCAGTACTTC
TRBV5-1	NA	NA	TRBJ2-7	15	CASSSRPGPSYEQYF	TGCGCCAGCAGCTCTCGACCGGGACCCTCCTACGAGCAGTACTTC